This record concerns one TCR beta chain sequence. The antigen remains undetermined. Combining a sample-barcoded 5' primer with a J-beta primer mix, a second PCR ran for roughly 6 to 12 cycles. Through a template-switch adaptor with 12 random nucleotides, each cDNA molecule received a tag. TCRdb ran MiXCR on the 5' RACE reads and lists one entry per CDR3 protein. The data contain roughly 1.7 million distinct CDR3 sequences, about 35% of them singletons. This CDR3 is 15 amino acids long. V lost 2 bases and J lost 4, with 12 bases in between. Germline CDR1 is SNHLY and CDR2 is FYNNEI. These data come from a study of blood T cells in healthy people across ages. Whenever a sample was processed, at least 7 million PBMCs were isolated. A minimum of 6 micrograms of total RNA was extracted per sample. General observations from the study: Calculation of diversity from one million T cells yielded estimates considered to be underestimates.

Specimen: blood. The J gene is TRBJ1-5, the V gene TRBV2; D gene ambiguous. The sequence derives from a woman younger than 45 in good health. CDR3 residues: CASSEYSGLNQPQHF. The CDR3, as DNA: TGTGCCAGCAGTGAATACTCAGGCCTAAATCAGCCCCAGCATTTT. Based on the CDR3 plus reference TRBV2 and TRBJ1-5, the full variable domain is EPEVTQTPSHQVTQMGQEVILRCVPISNHLYFYWYRQILGQKVEFLVSFYNNEISEKSEIFDDQFSVERPDGSNFTLKIRSTKLEDSAMYFCASSEYSGLNQPQHFGDGTRLSIL.